This T cell receptor beta chain derives from a study of PD-1 blockade in classical Hodgkin lymphoma. General study results and limits: Prior therapy or disease activity may underlie the repertoire differences, whose causes remain undefined. Individuals who commenced nivolumab within less than 1 year of ASCT were excluded. Healthy donors reportedly exceeded newly diagnosed patients in baseline TCR diversity.

The germline gives CDR1 MDHEN, CDR2 SYDVKM. Germline trimming cut 7 bases from V and 1 base from J; bases unmatched to any gene: 8. The CDR3 runs to 15 residues. The sample's time point: cycle 4 day 1 (C4D1), after 6 weeks of nivolumab. Each of the patients experienced relapse following autologous stem cell transplantation, and their brentuximab vedotin exposure differed. Purification of CD4+ T cells from thawed PBMCs was performed via magnetic negative selection. Best outcomes ranged across complete response, partial response and progressive disease. A note on this clone: Antigen unknown.

Some clones are missing from TCRdb's copy, which holds only in-frame ones; the method was immunoSEQ multiplex PCR. Of 10,000 to 15,000 clones detected, about four fifths appear once; the ten largest clones hold roughly 0.93%. The source was CD4+ T cells from blood, collected before the fourth cycle of nivolumab. V usage is TRBV28 and J usage is TRBJ2-7; 9 nucleotides match TRBD1. This sequence was found in a human donor with classical Hodgkin lymphoma. As DNA, the CDR3 is TGTGCCAGCACCGAACAGGGGGCGCTTTCCTACGAGCAGTACTTC. Protein sequence: CASTEQGALSYEQYF.